The 10 T cell receptor beta chains below all came from one sample that was sequenced in a study of T cell responses to AZD1222 COVID-19 vaccine. Measured with immunoSEQ multiplex PCR; TCRdb has only the in-frame clones, and not every one. The sample yields more than 100,000 clones, approximately 89% seen once. Material: peripheral blood, obtained on day 0 of AZD1222 vaccination. These receptors originate from an adult in good health.

The chain combines TRBV15 with TRBJ2-1; possibly TRBD1 for D (5 bases). The CDR3 has 15 amino acids. Germline CDR1 is LNHNV and CDR2 is YYDKDF (reference sequence). V lost 0 bases and J 5 bases, leaving 11 bases between the germline ends. The CDR3 loop is CATSRDRAQDNEQFF. CDR3 nucleotide sequence: TGTGCCACCAGCAGAGACAGGGCCCAAGACAATGAGCAGTTCTTC.

This chain uses TRBV9 with TRBJ1-1; D uncertain. This CDR3 contains 14 residues. Trimming removed 2 bases from V and 0 bases from J, with 8 bases in between. CDR1 and CDR2 (germline): SGDLS, YYNGEE. The CDR3 DNA reads as TGTGCCAGCAGCGTTGGTACATTGAACACTGAAGCTTTCTTT. It translates to CASSVGTLNTEAFF. Using reference TRBV9 and TRBJ1-1 for the parts outside the CDR3, the full variable domain is DSGVTQTPKHLITATGQRVTLRCSPRSGDLSVYWYQQSLDQGLQFLIQYYNGEERAKGNILERFSAQQFPDLHSELNLSSLELGDSALYFCASSVGTLNTEAFFGQGTRLTVV.

This chain uses TRBV25-1 with TRBJ1-1, with D maybe TRBD1 (5 bases). The CDR3 runs to 16 residues. Germline V gene data show CDR1 as MGHDK and CDR2 as SYGVNS. Trimming pared 1 base from V and 4 bases from J, leaving 16 bases between. The chain's CDR3 is CASSESVVRGATEAFF. CDR3 coding DNA: TGTGCCAGCAGTGAATCTGTCGTAAGGGGAGCCACTGAAGCTTTCTTT.

The rearrangement joins TRBV9 to TRBJ2-2; D is tentatively TRBD1 or TRBD2 (6 bases each). Germline lookup yields CDR1 SGDLS and CDR2 YYNGEE. This CDR3 has 13 residues. Trimming stripped 1 base from V and 6 bases from J, with 7 bases between. The CDR3 is CASSVRGAGELFF. CDR3 nucleotides: TGTGCCAGCAGCGTAAGGGGGGCCGGGGAGCTGTTTTTT. Together with reference TRBV9 and TRBJ2-2, the CDR3 gives the full variable domain: DSGVTQTPKHLITATGQRVTLRCSPRSGDLSVYWYQQSLDQGLQFLIQYYNGEERAKGNILERFSAQQFPDLHSELNLSSLELGDSALYFCASSVRGAGELFFGEGSRLTVL.

The rearrangement links TRBV7-8 to TRBJ1-1; no definite D call. CDR3 length: 12 residues. CDR1 is SGHVS, CDR2 FQNEAQ, per germline. V was trimmed by 6 bases and J by 10 bases, leaving 15 bases between them. CDR3 protein: CASSATSNSAFF. CDR3 nucleotide sequence: TGTGCCAGCAGTGCAACGTCGAATTCAGCTTTCTTT.

The chain couples TRBV5-1 to TRBJ2-2; D gene unclear. Trimming took 8 bases from V and 2 from J, leaving 10 bases between them. Germline values: CDR1 SGHRS, CDR2 YFSETQ. CDR3 length: 13 residues. CDR3 sequence: CASKADNTGELFF. In DNA form, the CDR3 reads TGCGCCAGTAAGGCGGATAACACCGGGGAGCTGTTTTTT.

The chain joins TRBV19 to TRBJ2-3; TRBD1 is a possible D gene (5 bases). Trimming removed 2 bases from V and 1 base from J, with 10 bases in between. The CDR3 extends over 15 amino acids. Per the germline V gene, CDR1 is LNHDA and CDR2 is SQIVND (reference sequence). Written as DNA, the CDR3 is TGTGCCAGTAGTATACAGGGTATAGGCACAGATACGCAGTATTTT. Amino acid sequence: CASSIQGIGTDTQYF.

The V gene is TRBV5-1, the J gene TRBJ2-1; 7 nucleotides agree with TRBD2. Germline V lookup: CDR1 SGHRS, CDR2 YFSETQ. The J segment lost 8 bases and the V segment lost 0 bases, leaving 8 bases of the junction unmatched. CDR3 size: 15 residues. CDR3 residues: CASSLEWTSLYEQFF. The CDR3 coding sequence is TGCGCCAGCAGCTTGGAATGGACTAGTCTCTATGAGCAGTTCTTC.

This clone was counted between two and nine times. Other DNA variants within this sample encode the same CDR3. This chain joins TRBV12-3 or TRBV12-4 and TRBJ2-5; D uncertain. The CDR3 spans 13 residues. Trimming took off 3 bases at V and 1 base at J, with 6 bases between the two ends. The CDR3 sequence is CASSLASQETQYF. CDR3 in DNA: TGTGCCAGCAGTTTGGCGAGCCAAGAGACCCAGTACTTC.

The genes are TRBV10-3 and TRBJ2-5, with no clear D. Per germline, CDR1 ENHRY and CDR2 SYGVKD. V was cut by 3 bases and J by 0 bases, with 8 bases left in between. The CDR3 covers 14 residues. The CDR3 is CAISDLDNQETQYF. CDR3 nucleotides: TGTGCCATCAGTGACTTAGACAACCAAGAGACCCAGTACTTC.